This T cell receptor (beta chain) is from a study of chemoradiotherapy in HPV16-positive cancers (dated 2022 in TCRdb). About the full investigation: Candidate HPV-specific T-cell clones and common TCR motifs were defined through functional T-cell assays on cells from a couple of HPV16-positive patients. Whether T-cell immunity against the HPV oncoproteins E6 and E7 changes during chemoradiotherapy and whether survival is affected by this immunity were examined in the study. The candidate HPV-specific TCRs and motifs were then tracked in TCR repertoires from some 86 patients with HPV-related cancers. General conclusions and limits of the study: The functional definition of HPV-specific T cells was derived from only two HPV16-positive patients, and the survival association was reported for HPV16-positive patients. Improved recurrence-free survival in HPV16-positive patients was associated with expansion of HPV-responsive T cells during chemoradiotherapy. Expansion of candidate HPV-specific clones and E7-related TCR motifs was observed in the tumor microenvironment during treatment, whereas no such expansion was observed for non-HPV-specific T cells.

As for this clone: Its antigen remains undetermined. Per-base qualities were not stored, and no clone one base away is much larger.

The library was generated by the immunoSEQ multiplex PCR assay. TCRdb holds this immuneACCESS table with in-frame rearrangements only. Some clones are missing; in checked studies, unresolved V genes explain under half, and the rest has no known cause. This sample lists 25,000 to 30,000 clones; about nine tenths were detected once. The top ten clones comprise roughly a fifth of the sample. Repertoires were sampled repeatedly over the course of chemoradiotherapy so that clonal expansion in the tumor microenvironment could be followed. The TCR comes from a human donor with HPV-associated anogenital cancer. This specimen was blood, taken from a patient who underwent chemoradiotherapy.

CDR3 sequence: CATSRGVPGYTF. Here is the DNA: TGTGCCACCAGCAGAGGAGTTCCTGGCTACACCTTC. The sequence links TRBV15 to TRBJ1-2; the D gene is unclear. The trim is 1 base for V and 7 bases for J, with a gap of 7 bases between the germline ends. CDR1 and CDR2, per the germline V gene (reference sequence), are LNHNV and YYDKDF. From the cysteine up to the phenylalanine, the CDR3 has a length of 12 residues. Only the CDR3 DNA is retained, 36 bases long and in frame from the first base.